These T cell receptor beta chains were read from a single sample in a study of CD8+ T cells in alopecia areata. Here immunoSEQ multiplex PCR was the method, and the copy in TCRdb shows in-frame clones only, minus some. The sample lists over 70,000 clones, roughly 70% seen once, with less than 25% in the top ten. Material: CD8+ T cells sorted from blood, obtained at week 24, from a patient treated with tofacitinib. These receptors came from a human donor with alopecia areata. Each CDR3 is given with its conserved first and last residue. Fields, in order: CDR3 length, D gene, V gene, clone size, J gene, CDR3 protein, CDR3 DNA. The D gene is left open where the match is weak. Expanded clones get a size class; other rows say once, few or many, or leave the size out.

13	.	TRBV30	.	TRBJ1-1	CAWSISVNTEAFF	TGTGCCTGGAGTATTTCGGTGAACACTGAAGCTTTCTTT
16	TRBD2	TRBV27	few	TRBJ2-2	CASSLFSGRAAGELFF	TGTGCCAGCAGTTTATTTAGCGGGAGGGCCGCCGGGGAGCTGTTTTTT
13	.	TRBV7-9	.	TRBJ1-6	CASSPGQNSPLHF	TGTGCCAGCAGCCCGGGACAAAATTCACCCCTCCACTTT
14	.	TRBV5-6	.	TRBJ1-2	CASSAGPSGYGYTF	TGTGCCAGCAGCGCCGGTCCGTCCGGCTATGGCTACACCTTC
15	.	TRBV7-9	.	TRBJ1-5	CASSLQTGDNQPQHF	TGTGCCAGCAGCTTACAGACGGGGGACAATCAGCCCCAGCATTTT
11	.	TRBV29-1	.	TRBJ2-1	CSVETYNEQFF	TGCAGCGTTGAAACCTACAATGAGCAGTTCTTC
14	TRBD1	TRBV29-1	.	TRBJ1-2	CSVEGLTGDYGYTF	TGCAGCGTTGAAGGGCTAACAGGGGACTATGGCTACACCTTC
14	.	TRBV7-9	.	TRBJ1-1	CASSLGASNTEAFF	TGTGCCAGCAGCTTAGGGGCTTCAAACACTGAAGCTTTCTTT
16	TRBD2	TRBV4-1	.	TRBJ2-7	CASSQDRGGPSYEQYF	TGCGCCAGCAGCCAAGATCGGGGGGGGCCATCCTACGAGCAGTACTTC
15	.	TRBV4-3	few	TRBJ1-2	CASSQEVRGNYGYTF	TGCGCCAGCAGCCAAGAGGTCAGGGGTAACTATGGCTACACCTTC
16	TRBD1	TRBV4-1	.	TRBJ1-4	CASSQARQGVNEKLFF	TGCGCCAGCAGCCAAGCCAGACAGGGGGTCAATGAAAAACTGTTTTTT
14	.	TRBV19	few	TRBJ2-1	CASGGGRGYNEQFF	TGTGCCAGTGGGGGAGGCCGCGGTTACAATGAGCAGTTCTTC
17	TRBD1	TRBV9	.	TRBJ1-1	CASSVADRGALSTEAFF	TGTGCCAGCAGCGTAGCCGACAGGGGGGCATTGAGCACTGAAGCTTTCTTT
16	.	TRBV6-1	few	TRBJ1-1	CASSENRDPLNTEAFF	TGTGCCAGCAGTGAGAACCGGGACCCGTTGAACACTGAAGCTTTCTTT
13	.	TRBV6-5	.	TRBJ2-2	CASRELAGEELFF	TGTGCCAGCAGGGAACTAGCCGGGGAGGAGCTGTTTTTT
14	.	TRBV19	.	TRBJ1-1	CASSAWRGATEAFF	TGTGCCAGTAGTGCCTGGCGGGGAGCCACTGAAGCTTTCTTT
15	.	TRBV7-2	.	TRBJ2-2	CASSLTTGITGELFF	TGTGCCAGCAGCTTAACAACAGGTATCACCGGGGAGCTGTTTTTT
13	TRBD1	TRBV27	.	TRBJ2-7	CASSNGTVYEQYF	TGTGCCAGCAGCAATGGGACAGTATACGAGCAGTACTTC
12	.	TRBV30	once	TRBJ2-5	CAWSVGMETQYF	TGTGCCTGGAGTGTAGGAATGGAGACCCAGTACTTC
14	.	TRBV7-8	.	TRBJ2-1	CASSLASGLDEQFF	TGTGCCAGCAGCTTAGCGTCAGGGCTCGATGAGCAGTTCTTC
13	.	TRBV4-3	.	TRBJ2-1	CASSRLANNEQFF	TGCGCCAGCAGCCGACTGGCTAACAATGAGCAGTTCTTC
15	.	TRBV4-3	.	TRBJ2-1	CASSQDRGRDNEQFF	TGCGCCAGCAGCCAAGATCGGGGGCGGGACAATGAGCAGTTCTTC
14	TRBD1	TRBV19	few	TRBJ1-1	CASRETGRNTEAFF	TGTGCCAGTAGAGAGACAGGGAGGAACACTGAAGCTTTCTTT
13	.	TRBV4-3	.	TRBJ2-7	CASSQVGGSEQYF	TGCGCCAGCAGCCAAGTGGGGGGCTCCGAGCAGTACTTC
15	.	TRBV7-9	few	TRBJ2-7	CASSLVGRGGYEQYF	TGTGCCAGCAGCTTAGTCGGCAGGGGAGGCTACGAGCAGTACTTC
14	TRBD1	TRBV2	.	TRBJ1-1	CASSEPTGYTEAFF	TGTGCCAGCAGTGAGCCGACAGGGTACACTGAAGCTTTCTTT
17	.	TRBV7-9	.	TRBJ1-6	CASSPITWGSYNSPLHF	TGTGCCAGCAGCCCGATTACATGGGGCTCCTATAATTCACCCCTCCACTTT
13	.	TRBV29-1	.	TRBJ2-3	CSPRFSGTDTQYF	TGCAGCCCCCGGTTTTCTGGCACAGATACGCAGTATTTT
13	.	TRBV6-5	once	TRBJ1-4	CASARATNEKLFF	TGTGCCAGCGCACGTGCAACTAATGAAAAACTGTTTTTT
16	TRBD2	TRBV28	medium-sized	TRBJ2-3	CASSRLAGGGTDTQYF	TGTGCCAGCAGTCGACTAGCGGGAGGTGGCACAGATACGCAGTATTTT
18	TRBD1	TRBV4-3	.	TRBJ1-2	CASSQDIPTGGLNYGYTF	TGCGCCAGCAGCCAAGACATCCCGACAGGGGGTTTAAACTATGGCTACACCTTC
15	.	TRBV4-1	few	TRBJ2-7	CASSQDRGGSYEQYF	TGCGCCAGCAGCCAAGACCGAGGGGGCTCCTACGAGCAGTACTTC
13	.	TRBV7-9	.	TRBJ2-7	CASSFTGPNEQYF	TGTGCCAGCAGCTTTACAGGGCCCAACGAGCAGTACTTC
15	.	TRBV4-1	.	TRBJ2-7	CASSQDRGQYYEQYF	TGCGCCAGCAGCCAAGATCGGGGACAATACTACGAGCAGTACTTC
13	TRBD1	TRBV4-3	.	TRBJ2-5	CASSPGGAETQYF	TGCGCCAGCAGCCCAGGGGGCGCGGAGACCCAGTACTTC
11	TRBD2	TRBV29-1	.	TRBJ2-1	CSVELAGQQFF	TGCAGCGTTGAACTAGCGGGACAGCAGTTCTTC
14	.	TRBV15	.	TRBJ2-1	CATSRGSGDNEQFF	TGTGCCACCAGCAGGGGGAGTGGGGACAATGAGCAGTTCTTC